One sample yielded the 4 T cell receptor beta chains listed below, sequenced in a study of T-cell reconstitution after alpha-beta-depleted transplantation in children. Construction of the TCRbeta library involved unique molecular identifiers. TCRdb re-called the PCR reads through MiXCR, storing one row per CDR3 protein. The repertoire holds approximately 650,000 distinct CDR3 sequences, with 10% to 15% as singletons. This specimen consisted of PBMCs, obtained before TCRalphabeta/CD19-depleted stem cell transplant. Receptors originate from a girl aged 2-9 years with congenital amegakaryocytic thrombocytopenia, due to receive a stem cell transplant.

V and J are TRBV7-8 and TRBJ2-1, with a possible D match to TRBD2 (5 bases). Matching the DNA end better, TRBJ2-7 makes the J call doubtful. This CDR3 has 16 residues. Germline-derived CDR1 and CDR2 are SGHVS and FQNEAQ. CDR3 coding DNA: TGTGCCAGCAGCTTATCTAGGTCGCGGGTTATGGATGAGCAGTACTTC. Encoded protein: CASSLSRSRVMDEQYF.

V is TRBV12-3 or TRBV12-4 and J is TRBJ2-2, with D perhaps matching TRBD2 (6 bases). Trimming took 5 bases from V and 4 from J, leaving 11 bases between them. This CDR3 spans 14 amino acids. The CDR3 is CASSDFGGTGELFF. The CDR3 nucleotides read TGTGCCAGCAGTGACTTCGGGGGCACCGGGGAGCTGTTTTTT.

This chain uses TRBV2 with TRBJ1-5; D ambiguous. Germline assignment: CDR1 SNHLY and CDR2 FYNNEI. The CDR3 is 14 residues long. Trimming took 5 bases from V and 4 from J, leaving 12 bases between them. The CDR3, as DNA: TGTGCCAGCAGTAAGGGCAGAGCAAATCAGCCCCAGCATTTT. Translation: CASSKGRANQPQHF.

CDR3 DNA sequence: TGTGCCAGCAGCCCGGAGACTAGCTCACCGGCGGGGGAGCTGTTTTTT. This sequence encodes CASSPETSSPAGELFF. The V call is TRBV7-9, the J call TRBJ2-2, with TRBD2 matching over 7 bases. The length of the CDR3 is 16 residues. CDR1 is SEHNR and CDR2 is FQNEAQ in the germline V gene (reference sequence). After removal of 5 bases from V and 8 bases from J, the junction contained 14 bases not matched to a gene.